The clone carrying this TCR beta chain was observed at least ten times. The authors built TCR beta libraries using iRepertoire HTBI primers and Arm-PCR of CDR3 regions. TCRdb redid the calling of the multiplex PCR reads with MiXCR, one entry per CDR3 protein. The sample gives roughly 450,000 distinct CDR3 sequences, less than 25% of which show up once; 7.8% is in the top ten. V shed 1 base and J 6 bases; nucleotides not matched to a gene: 3. Germline loops: CDR1 DFQATT, CDR2 SNEGSKA (reference sequence). The CDR3 runs 12 residues. The data originate from a study of regulatory T cells in long-lasting Graves disease. Sample time point: persistent/refractory GD, antithyroid drugs over 5 years with positive TRAb. With RNA extracted from PBMCs as input, the TCR library was made.

V usage is TRBV20-1 and J usage is TRBJ2-7, with TRBD2 identical over 7 bases. The sequence derives from a female donor with Graves disease. The sample here was peripheral blood mononuclear cells (PBMCs), taken when the disease was refractory, from a patient treated with antithyroid drugs. CDR3 DNA: TGCAGTGCTAGAGCGCCTAGCGGCGAGCAGTACTTC. Residues: CSARAPSGEQYF.